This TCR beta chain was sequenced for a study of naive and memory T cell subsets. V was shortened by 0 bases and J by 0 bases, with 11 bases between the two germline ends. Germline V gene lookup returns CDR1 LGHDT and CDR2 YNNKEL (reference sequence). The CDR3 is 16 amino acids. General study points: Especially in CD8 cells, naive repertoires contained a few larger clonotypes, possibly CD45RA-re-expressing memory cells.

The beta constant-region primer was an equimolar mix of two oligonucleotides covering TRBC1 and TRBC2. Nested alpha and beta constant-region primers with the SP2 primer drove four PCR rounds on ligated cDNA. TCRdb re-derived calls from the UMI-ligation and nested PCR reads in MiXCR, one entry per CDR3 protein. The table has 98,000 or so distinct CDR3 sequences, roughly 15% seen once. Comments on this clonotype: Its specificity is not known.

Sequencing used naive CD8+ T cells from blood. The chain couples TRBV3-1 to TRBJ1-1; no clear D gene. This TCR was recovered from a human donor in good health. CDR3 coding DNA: TGTGCCAGCAGCCAAGATGGGGTCGGATTGAACACTGAAGCTTTCTTT. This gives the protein CASSQDGVGLNTEAFF.